The 16 T cell receptor beta chains listed next were all sequenced from one sample in a study of intratumoral heterogeneity in liver cancer. Libraries were prepared by immunoSEQ multiplex PCR; TCRdb keeps only in-frame clonotypes and omits some of them. The sample gives some 21,000 clones, roughly 66% of which show up once; 17% is in the top ten. The sample here was tumor-adjacent normal tissue, taken before any cancer treatment. These receptor sequences come from a woman in her seventies with hepatocellular carcinoma.

The V and J genes are TRBV28 and TRBJ1-1; D ambiguous. The CDR3 runs 16 residues. Germline values: CDR1 MDHEN, CDR2 SYDVKM. V lost 3 bases, J lost 2 bases, and 16 bases lay in between. The CDR3 region is CASSLVWVAFNTEAFF. In DNA form, the CDR3 reads TGTGCCAGCAGTTTGGTCTGGGTAGCTTTCAACACTGAAGCTTTCTTT.

V usage is TRBV9 and J usage is TRBJ2-3; D remains unclear. In germline, CDR1 is SGDLS, CDR2 YYNGEE. The CDR3 is made up of 14 amino acids. V was pared by 0 bases and J by 3 bases, with 8 bases between. The CDR3, as DNA: TGTGCCAGCAGCGTAGAGGGTGGAACAGATACGCAGTATTTT. It codes for CASSVEGGTDTQYF. Based on the CDR3 plus reference TRBV9 and TRBJ2-3, the full variable domain is DSGVTQTPKHLITATGQRVTLRCSPRSGDLSVYWYQQSLDQGLQFLIQYYNGEERAKGNILERFSAQQFPDLHSELNLSSLELGDSALYFCASSVEGGTDTQYFGPGTRLTVL.

The rearrangement uses TRBV10-1 and TRBJ2-7; D not resolved. The CDR3 contains 13 residues. Trimming pared 11 bases from V and 6 bases from J, leaving 20 bases between. Germline V gene lookup returns CDR1 WNHNN and CDR2 SYGVQD (reference sequence). DNA of the CDR3: TGCGCCTGGCCTCAACAAAACCCCGGCGAGCAGTACTTC. This sequence encodes CAWPQQNPGEQYF.

The chain combines TRBV5-1 with TRBJ2-4, with 14 bases that match TRBD2. Germline CDR1 SGHRS, CDR2 YFSETQ. This CDR3 spans 15 amino acids. V lost 4 bases to trimming and J lost 13 bases; unmatched junction nucleotides: 10. DNA for the CDR3: TGCGCCAGCAGCGAGGGACTAGCGGGAGTTTCATCCCAGTACTTC. This gives the protein CASSEGLAGVSSQYF.

V and J are TRBV4-1 and TRBJ1-3; D is undetermined. This CDR3 is built from 15 residues. V lost 0 bases, J lost 3 bases, and 9 bases lay in between. Looked up from germline, CDR1 is MGHRA and CDR2 is YSYEKL. The CDR3 sequence: CASSQDLMVGNTIYF. The CDR3 DNA reads TGCGCCAGCAGCCAAGATTTGATGGTTGGAAACACCATATATTTT.

The rearrangement joins TRBV5-6 to TRBJ1-5; weak D call: TRBD1 (6 bases). In germline, CDR1 is SGHDT, CDR2 YYEEEE. Between the trimmed V and J ends, which lost 4 bases and 0 bases, there was a span of 14 bases. This CDR3 is built from 16 residues. The CDR3 region is CASSRSRGPSNQPQHF. DNA of the CDR3: TGTGCCAGCAGCCGCTCCCGGGGGCCTAGCAATCAGCCCCAGCATTTT.

The chain uses TRBV5-1 and TRBJ2-1; 7 bases are a match to TRBD2. The V segment lost 3 bases and the J segment 5 bases; nucleotides outside the gene matches: 5. The CDR3 covers 14 residues. Germline CDR1 and CDR2: SGHRS and YFSETQ. The DNA of the CDR3 is TGCGCCAGCAGCTCTACCGGGACTAACAATGAGCAGTTCTTC. Protein sequence: CASSSTGTNNEQFF.

This clone was detected only once. This chain links TRBV6-5 with TRBJ2-7, with 9 bases fitting TRBD2. The CDR3 loop spans 15 amino acids. V dropped 6 bases and J dropped 6; count of bases not matched to a gene: 12. CDR1 and CDR2 from the germline V gene are MNHEY and SVGAGI. The CDR3 reads CASRPPGLASGEQYF. In DNA form, the CDR3 reads TGTGCCAGCAGGCCACCGGGACTAGCATCTGGCGAGCAGTACTTC.

This chain links TRBV3-1 (or the pseudogene TRBV3-2) with TRBJ2-7, with TRBD2 matching 10 bases. With V trimmed by 4 bases and J by 5 bases, 8 bases remained unmatched. Germline CDR1 reads LGHDT; CDR2 reads YNNKEL (reference sequence). The CDR3 sequence is 15 residues long. The CDR3 is CASSLSSGRIDEQYF. CDR3 nucleotides: TGTGCCAGCAGCCTAAGTAGCGGGAGGATCGACGAGCAGTACTTC.

The V and J genes are TRBV19 and TRBJ1-5, with D perhaps TRBD1 (6 bases). This CDR3 is 12 amino acids long. Per the germline V gene, CDR1 is LNHDA and CDR2 is SQIVND (reference sequence). V shed 8 bases and J shed 12 bases, with 17 bases lying between them. This CDR3 reads CASSYTGMVQHF. The CDR3 region has the DNA TGTGCCAGTTCCTATACAGGGATGGTCCAGCATTTT.

This clone was observed once. V gene TRBV7-9 combines with J gene TRBJ1-1; D perhaps matches TRBD1 (5 bases). This CDR3 has 14 amino acids. Germline assignment: CDR1 SEHNR and CDR2 FQNEAQ (reference sequence). V was cut by 5 bases and J by 7 bases, with 17 bases left in between. CDR3 protein: CASSRAGGQGEAFF. The CDR3 DNA reads as TGTGCCAGCAGCCGAGCGGGGGGTCAGGGTGAAGCTTTCTTT.

This clone came up once. V usage is TRBV5-5 and J usage is TRBJ2-1; 7 bases are a match to TRBD2. The CDR3 is made up of 15 amino acids. The V gene end was trimmed by 0 bases and the J gene end by 3 bases; junction bases not matched to a gene: 3. Germline V gene sequence: CDR1 SGHKS, CDR2 YYEKEE (reference sequence). As DNA, the CDR3 is TGTGCCAGCAGCTTGGCGGGAGGCTACTACAATGAGCAGTTCTTC. It translates to CASSLAGGYYNEQFF.

J is TRBJ2-7 and V is TRBV6-5, with 8 bases that match TRBD1. Germline loops: CDR1 MNHEY, CDR2 SVGAGI. Unmatched junction bases numbered 14, after V lost 6 bases and J lost 7 bases. CDR3 length: 15 amino acids. The CDR3 loop reads CASRSTGAPTREQYF. The CDR3 DNA follows: TGTGCCAGCAGATCGACAGGGGCTCCTACGAGGGAGCAGTACTTC.

This chain connects TRBV7-9 to TRBJ2-5; 7 nucleotides match TRBD1. CDR1 SEHNR and CDR2 FQNEAQ come from the germline V gene (reference sequence). The length of the CDR3 is 15 residues. Losses at the gene ends were 5 bases for V and 4 bases for J; bases not matched to a gene: 10. The CDR3 DNA sequence: TGTGCCAGCAGCCAAACGACAGGGATGAGAGAGACCCAGTACTTC. Translating it yields CASSQTTGMRETQYF.

V and J are TRBV5-1 and TRBJ2-3; D is possibly TRBD1 (6 bases). This CDR3 comprises 14 residues. CDR1 is SGHRS, CDR2 YFSETQ, per germline. V gave up 3 bases and J gave up 5 bases, with 13 bases separating them. In nucleotides, the CDR3 is TGCGCCAGCAGCTCCAGGGGTGGGAGAGATACGCAGTATTTT. Encoded protein: CASSSRGGRDTQYF. Full variable domain (rest looked up from reference TRBV5-1 and TRBJ2-3): KAGVTQTPRYLIKTRGQQVTLSCSPISGHRSVSWYQQTPGQGLQFLFEYFSETQRNKGNFPGRFSGRQFSNSRSEMNVSTLELGDSALYLCASSSRGGRDTQYFGPGTRLTVL.

The chain combines TRBV12-3 or TRBV12-4 with TRBJ2-7; D perhaps matches TRBD1 (5 bases). Trimming left V 7 bases short and J 5 bases short, with 15 bases between. The CDR3 has 13 residues. The CDR3 nucleotides read TGTGCCAGCATTGGGCAGGGATTACACGAGCAGTACTTC. Translating it yields CASIGQGLHEQYF.